This T cell receptor beta chain originates from a study of T cell responses to AZD1222 COVID-19 vaccine. Regarding the study as a whole: Scientists sampled the repertoires only once the peak T cell response had passed. Spike-wide vaccine-associated CD4 TCRs dominated at 160-218 and 743-854.

Comments on this clone: What it recognizes is unknown.

TCRdb keeps only in-frame clones here, not all; method: immunoSEQ multiplex PCR. Here the sample spans more than 70,000 clones, 70% to 90% being singletons. Per the germline V gene, CDR1 is SQVTM and CDR2 is ANQGSEA. Trimming took off 2 bases at V and 4 bases at J, with 12 bases between the two ends. The CDR3 extends over 13 amino acids. This sample comprised peripheral blood, obtained 28 days after the second AZD1222 dose. The genes are TRBV29-1 and TRBJ2-7, with D possibly matching TRBD1 (6 bases). The sequence was obtained from an adult who received the AZD1222 COVID-19 vaccine. CDR3 coding DNA: TGCAGCGTTGAAAAACAGGGTCTATACGAGCAGTACTTC. Its translation is CSVEKQGLYEQYF.